These T cell receptor beta chains were read from a single sample in a study of shared clonotypes between healthy human individuals. Only in-frame clones appear in the TCRdb table, and some are missing; sequencing was by immunoSEQ multiplex PCR. The sample shows fewer than 2.5 million clones, approximately 94% of them seen only once. What was sequenced was naive CD4+ T cells from PBMCs. The receptors derive from a man younger than 30 in good health. Some clones in this sample may be carry-over from other donors' samples. Each CDR3 is given with its conserved first and last residue. Fields, in order: clone size, CDR3 length, D gene, J gene, V gene, CDR3 DNA, CDR3 protein. A D gene is named only where the DNA matches it firmly. Size values are once, few and many counts, or a class for expanded clones, and some rows have none.

once | 14 | . | TRBJ1-2 | TRBV5-5 | TGTGCCAGCAGCTCGGGGCAGGGGAACTATGGCTACACCTTC | CASSSGQGNYGYTF
. | 15 | . | TRBJ2-7 | TRBV7-2 | TGTGCCAGCAGCTTAGCCGCGAGTCCCGCGGGGAATGGGTACTTC | CASSLAASPAGNGYF
once | 19 | TRBD2 | TRBJ2-1 | TRBV11-2 | TGTGCCAGCAGCCCACTAACCACACCGCGGACTAGCAGTTACAATGAGCAGTTCTTC | CASSPLTTPRTSSYNEQFF
. | 15 | . | TRBJ2-1 | TRBV5-1 | TGCGCCAGCAGCTTGGCCGGCAGGGGGGACAATGAGCAGTTCTTC | CASSLAGRGDNEQFF
. | 16 | TRBD2 | TRBJ2-5 | TRBV28 | TGTGCCAGCAGTTTCCCGACTAGCGGGAGTTATGGGACCCAGTACTTC | CASSFPTSGSYGTQYF
. | 16 | . | TRBJ2-3 | TRBV4-1 | TGCGCCAGCAGCCAAGAGGGGGGGGCGTCCACAGATACGCAGTATTTT | CASSQEGGASTDTQYF
. | 14 | . | TRBJ2-3 | TRBV25-1 | TGTGCCAGCAGTGATTCCGGGAGAACAGATACGCAGTATTTT | CASSDSGRTDTQYF
. | 17 | . | TRBJ2-6 | TRBV27 | TGTGCCAGCAGTACCAGGGTGGATGGGAGGCGGGCCAACGTCCTGACTTTC | CASSTRVDGRRANVLTF
. | 15 | TRBD1 | TRBJ1-1 | TRBV18 | TGTGCCAGCTCACCTGGAGGGGGCGGCGGCACTGAAGCTTTCTTT | CASSPGGGGGTEAFF
. | 18 | . | TRBJ2-5 | TRBV5-1 | TGCGCCAGCAGCTTGGGAATACTGACAGGCCCTAAGGGAGAGACCCAGTACTTC | CASSLGILTGPKGETQYF
. | 14 | . | TRBJ2-5 | TRBV6-1 | TGTGCCAGCAGTGAAGACAGGGTGGTGGAGACCCAGTACTTC | CASSEDRVVETQYF
. | 14 | . | TRBJ2-7 | TRBV6-5 | TGTGCCAGCAGACCTCCGGGCCTCTTCTACGAGCAGTACTTC | CASRPPGLFYEQYF
. | 14 | . | TRBJ2-3 | TRBV7-2 | TGTGCCAGCAGCTTTTTCAGGGTTCCAGATACGCAGTATTTT | CASSFFRVPDTQYF
. | 17 | TRBD2 | TRBJ2-5 | TRBV11-1 | TGTGCCAGCAGCTCTCCAAGAGTAGCGGGAGTTGGAGAGACCCAGTACTTC | CASSSPRVAGVGETQYF
. | 12 | . | TRBJ1-5 | TRBV6-1 | TGTGCCAGCAGAGGAAACAATCAGCCCCAGCATTTT | CASRGNNQPQHF
. | 16 | . | TRBJ1-2 | TRBV4-3 | TGCGCCAGCAGCCAAGGGGCAGCCTCGAATGTCTATGGCTACACCTTC | CASSQGAASNVYGYTF
. | 13 | . | TRBJ1-2 | TRBV6-5 | TGTGCCAGCAAAAGAGAAGGGGCGGTCGGCTACACCTTC | CASKREGAVGYTF
. | 14 | . | TRBJ2-2 | TRBV7-9 | TGTGCCGCAGGGAGGACCGCGAACACCGGGGAGCTGTTTTTT | CAAGRTANTGELFF
. | 13 | TRBD1 | TRBJ2-5 | TRBV10-2 | TGCGCCAGCAGTTCCGGGACAGACGAGACCCAGTACTTC | CASSSGTDETQYF
. | 13 | . | TRBJ1-4 | TRBV29-1 | TGCAGCGTTGTGTTAGCTGGGAATGAAAAACTGTTTTTT | CSVVLAGNEKLFF
. | 17 | . | TRBJ2-3 | TRBV28 | TGTGCCAGCAGTGTCCGGGTGGGCCACCGTAACACAGATACGCAGTATTTT | CASSVRVGHRNTDTQYF
once | 12 | . | TRBJ2-7 | TRBV6-1 | TGTGCCAGCAGTGAACACACCTACGAGCAGTACTTC | CASSEHTYEQYF
. | 13 | . | TRBJ1-1 | TRBV27 | TGTGCCAGCAGTATTCTCGGGAACACTGAAGCTTTCTTT | CASSILGNTEAFF
. | 16 | TRBD2 | TRBJ2-3 | TRBV4-1 | TGCGCCAGCAGCCAAGTGTCTAGCGGGAGGACAGATACGCAGTATTTT | CASSQVSSGRTDTQYF
. | 12 | . | TRBJ2-7 | TRBV28 | TGTGCCAGCAGTTTATTGCGTCACGAGCAGTACTTC | CASSLLRHEQYF
once | 13 | . | TRBJ2-2 | TRBV6-5 | TGTGCCAGCCGCCCCGTCGTCACCGGGGAGCTGTTTTTT | CASRPVVTGELFF
. | 17 | TRBD1 | TRBJ1-2 | TRBV6-1 | TGTGCCAGCAGTGGTATTCCCGGGACAGGGGATAACTATGGCTACACCTTC | CASSGIPGTGDNYGYTF
. | 16 | TRBD2 | TRBJ2-1 | TRBV7-9 | TGTGCCAGCAGCTTATTAGCGGGAGGGCCCTACAATGAGCAGTTCTTC | CASSLLAGGPYNEQFF
. | 12 | . | TRBJ2-1 | TRBV28 | TGTGCCAGCAGTGGTCAGGGAGGCGAGCAGTTCTTC | CASSGQGGEQFF
. | 14 | . | TRBJ1-1 | TRBV10-3 | TGTGCCATCAGCCCCATATCGGGACAAGCTGAAGCTTTCTTT | CAISPISGQAEAFF
. | 13 | . | TRBJ1-6 | TRBV6-5 | TGTGCCAGCAGAAAAGACGGGAACTCACCCCTCCACTTT | CASRKDGNSPLHF
. | 17 | . | TRBJ1-3 | TRBV14 | TGTGCCAGCAGCCAAATGATCGGATGGAGCTCTGGAAACACCATATATTTT | CASSQMIGWSSGNTIYF
. | 19 | TRBD1 | TRBJ2-7 | TRBV18 | TGTGCCAGCTCACCAGAAAAGCGCAAACCGGGACAGGGAGTGAACGAGCAGTACTTC | CASSPEKRKPGQGVNEQYF
once | 19 | TRBD2 | TRBJ2-3 | TRBV7-2 | TGTGCCAGCAGCTTAAGGGGACTAGCGGGAGTTGGGGGCACAGATACGCAGTATTTT | CASSLRGLAGVGGTDTQYF
. | 15 | . | TRBJ1-2 | TRBV2 | TGTGCCAGCAGAGGTACCGAGGTCGTAGGCTATGGCTACACCTTC | CASRGTEVVGYGYTF
once | 16 | TRBD2 | TRBJ2-7 | TRBV5-1 | TGCGCCAGCAGCCGAGGGACTAGCGGGAAACTCGACGAGCAGTACTTC | CASSRGTSGKLDEQYF